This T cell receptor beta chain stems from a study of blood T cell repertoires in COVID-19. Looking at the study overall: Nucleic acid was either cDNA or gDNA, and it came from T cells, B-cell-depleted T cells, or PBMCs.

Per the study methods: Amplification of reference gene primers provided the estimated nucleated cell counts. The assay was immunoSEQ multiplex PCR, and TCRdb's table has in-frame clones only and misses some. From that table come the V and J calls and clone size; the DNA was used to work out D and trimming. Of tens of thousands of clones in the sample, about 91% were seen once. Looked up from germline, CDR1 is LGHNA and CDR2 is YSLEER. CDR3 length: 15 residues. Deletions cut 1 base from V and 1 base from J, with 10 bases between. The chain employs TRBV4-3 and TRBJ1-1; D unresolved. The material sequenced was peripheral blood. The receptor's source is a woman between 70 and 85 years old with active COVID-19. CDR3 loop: CASSQVVGANTEAFF. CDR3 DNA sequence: TGCGCCAGCAGCCAAGTTGTAGGAGCGAACACTGAAGCTTTCTTT.